Listed here are 31 T cell receptor beta chains from one sample, sequenced in a study of T-cell reconstitution after alpha-beta-depleted transplantation in children (dated by TCRdb to the mid-2010s). Taken with the paper, the label for treatment or condition translates to: allogeneic hematopoietic cell transplantation with graft depleted of TCRalphabeta T cells and CD19 B cells. Library prep was done by PCR. Reads for this sample came from an Illumina HiSeq 2500. Molecular barcoding was employed in the preparation of TCR libraries, with unique molecular identifiers being used to normalize TCRbeta repertoire quantification. TCRdb applied fastp at Q25 and MiXCR to the public reads, then kept only in-frame beta chains. Rows merge per CDR3 protein into single entries with the most common DNA and genes. Counted in this sample were about 110,000 distinct CDR3 sequences; approximately 6.4% of them appeared once. About 23% of the sample belongs to the ten largest clones.

The specimen comprised PBMCs, mostly from graft donor cells, sampled 360 days after TCRalphabeta/CD19-depleted stem cell transplant. Every receptor here comes from a male patient aged 2-10 years who had a stem cell transplant for acute lymphoblastic leukemia, so the T cells may come from the graft donor.

This clonotype was counted at least ten times. The chain carries TRBV6-5 and TRBJ2-3; D is ambiguous. Per the germline V gene, CDR1 is MNHEY and CDR2 is SVGAGI. This CDR3 has 13 amino acids. Trimming removed 2 bases at V and 2 bases at J, with 5 bases between. The CDR3 loop reads CASSYGDTDTQYF. The CDR3 coding sequence is TGTGCCAGCAGTTACGGGGACACAGATACGCAGTATTTT.

The genes are TRBV7-2 and TRBJ2-7; maybe TRBD1 (6 bases). CDR3 length: 11 amino acids. Trimming shortened V by 10 bases and J by 4 bases, and 11 bases separated the two germline ends. Germline loops: CDR1 SGHTA, CDR2 FQGNSA. Written as DNA, the CDR3 is TGTGCCACCGTCAGGGGTTACGAGCAGTACTTC. This gives the protein CATVRGYEQYF.

This clonotype was detected only a few times. The V and J genes are TRBV6-5 and TRBJ2-5, with 8 bases that match TRBD1. The trim removed 4 bases at V and 5 bases at J, leaving 6 bases unmatched. Per the germline V gene, CDR1 is MNHEY and CDR2 is SVGAGI. The CDR3 sequence is 14 residues long. CDR3 nucleotide sequence: TGTGCCAGCAGTTCAGGGGGCACGATTGAGACCCAGTACTTC. Protein: CASSSGGTIETQYF.

The CDR3 is CSARVFGHEGFTDTQYF. The CDR3 DNA reads as TGCAGTGCTAGAGTGTTCGGCCACGAGGGGTTCACAGATACGCAGTATTTT. The rearrangement joins TRBV20-1 to TRBJ2-3; D is perhaps TRBD1 or TRBD2 (5 bases each). The CDR3 is 17 amino acids. V dropped 1 base and J dropped 2 bases, with 19 bases sitting between them. Germline V gene sequence: CDR1 DFQATT, CDR2 SNEGSKA (reference sequence).

This clonotype was recorded at least ten times. V and J are TRBV4-3 and TRBJ1-5; no definite D call. The germline V gene has CDR1 LGHNA and CDR2 YSLEER. The CDR3 spans 15 residues. The V end lost 0 bases, the J end lost 3 bases, and 9 bases lay between the germline ends. CDR3 in amino acids: CASSQDVGINQPQHF. DNA of the CDR3: TGCGCCAGCAGCCAAGATGTCGGGATCAATCAGCCCCAGCATTTT.

The chain employs TRBV9 and TRBJ2-7; a weak D match, TRBD2 (6 bases). Trimming cost V 0 bases and J 2 bases, with 15 bases left between them. Germline V lookup: CDR1 SGDLS, CDR2 YYNGEE. The CDR3 is 16 amino acids. In DNA, the CDR3 is TGTGCCAGCAGCGTAGCACACCGGGGGACCCCCTACGAGCAGTACTTC. This sequence encodes CASSVAHRGTPYEQYF.

Ten or more counts support this clonotype. The chain links TRBV7-9 to TRBJ2-1; D is possibly TRBD1 or TRBD2 (5 bases each). V lost 5 bases, J lost 7 bases, and 9 bases lay in between. The germline V gene encodes CDR1 SEHNR and CDR2 FQNEAQ (reference sequence). The CDR3 length is 12 residues. CDR3 sequence: CASSLGRNEQFF. The CDR3 nucleotides are TGTGCCAGCAGCCTGGGACGGAATGAGCAGTTCTTC. The full variable domain, completed using reference TRBV7-9 and TRBJ2-1, is DTGVSQNPRHKITKRGQNVTFRCDPISEHNRLYWYRQTLGQGPEFLTYFQNEAQLEKSRLLSDRFSAERPKGSFSTLEIQRTEQGDSAMYLCASSLGRNEQFFGPGTRLTVL.

In its sample, this clonotype was seen a few times. V is TRBV27 and J is TRBJ1-4; 8 bases line up with TRBD1. The CDR3 loop spans 14 amino acids. V was clipped by 5 bases and J by 7 bases; unmatched bases: 6. Germline CDR1 and CDR2: MNHEY and SMNVEV (reference sequence). DNA of the CDR3: TGTGCCAGCAGTACCTGGACAGGGAGTGAAAAACTGTTTTTT. Residues: CASSTWTGSEKLFF.

This clonotype was picked up many times. The rearrangement uses TRBV12-3 or TRBV12-4 and TRBJ2-4, with unresolved D. Deletions cut 9 bases from V and 1 base from J, with 16 bases between. The CDR3 is made up of 15 amino acids. The CDR3 here is CARSSKRLAKNIQYF. The CDR3, as DNA: TGTGCCAGGAGCTCTAAAAGATTGGCCAAAAACATTCAGTACTTC.

This clonotype showed up many times. The gene calls are TRBV20-1 and TRBJ2-7; D possibly corresponds to TRBD1 (5 bases). The CDR3 spans 12 residues. Germline V gene sequence: CDR1 DFQATT, CDR2 SNEGSKA (reference sequence). Trimming took off 2 bases at V and 4 bases at J, with 9 bases between the two ends. The CDR3 bases are TGCAGTGCTAGACAGGGAAGGTACGAGCAGTACTTC. The encoded protein is CSARQGRYEQYF.

This clonotype was recorded many times. This chain joins TRBV29-1 and TRBJ2-2, with D uncertain. The CDR3 has 11 residues. The germline CDR1 and CDR2 sequences are SQVTM and ANQGSEA. Trimming left V 6 bases short and J 6 bases short, with 8 bases between. Here the CDR3 DNA reads TGCAGCGTGCCCGGTCCCGGGGAGCTGTTTTTT. Translation gives CSVPGPGELFF.

The genes are TRBV6-2 or TRBV6-3 and TRBJ2-1; tentative D call: TRBD1 (6 bases). Germline V gene lookup returns CDR1 MNHEY and CDR2 SVGEGT. CDR3 size: 16 residues. The germline V and J ends were trimmed by 6 bases and 4 bases, with 19 bases remaining between them. The CDR3 DNA reads as TGTGCCAGCAGCCATACGTGGGGGCGCAAATACAATGAGCAGTTCTTC. Its protein is CASSHTWGRKYNEQFF.

This clonotype occurred many times. The CDR3 DNA reads as TGTGCCAGCAGCTTAGGGACAGGATATACCGGGGAGCTGTTTTTT. Amino acid sequence: CASSLGTGYTGELFF. The rearrangement joins TRBV7-9 to TRBJ2-2, with 7 bases fitting TRBD1. With 1 base clipped from V and 5 bases from J, the junction kept 4 bases outside the gene matches. Germline values: CDR1 SEHNR, CDR2 FQNEAQ (reference sequence). The CDR3 runs 15 residues.

This clonotype showed up many times. The junction differs from germline at one of its ends, possibly a read error. This chain links TRBV7-7 with TRBJ2-1; no firm D call. In germline, CDR1 is SSHAT, CDR2 FNYEAQ (reference sequence). CDR3 length: 13 residues. CDR3 nucleotide sequence: TGTGCTAGCAGCTTAAGGGTCGGGCGGGAGCAGTTCTTC. Protein: CASSLRVGREQFF.

This clonotype has a count of ten or more. CDR3 nucleotide sequence: TGTGCCAGCAGTGACGGGACAGGGAGAGGGCAGCCCCAGCATTTT. It is translated as CASSDGTGRGQPQHF. V usage is TRBV6-1 and J usage is TRBJ1-5; 9 positions match TRBD1. CDR1 is MNHNS, CDR2 SASEGT, per germline. Germline trimming cut 3 bases from V and 7 bases from J; bases unmatched to any gene: 7. The CDR3 contains 15 residues.

This clonotype was detected once. The J gene is TRBJ2-7, the V gene TRBV21-1; the DNA was not used to check the table's D call, TRBD1. TRBV21-1 is shown as a pseudogene. This CDR3 contains 16 residues. The CDR3 DNA reads TGTGCCAGCAGCCCGGAAAGGAGGAGGGGGCCGTACGAGCAGTACTTC. It codes for CASSPERRRGPYEQYF.

This clonotype was counted ten times or more. The genes are TRBV9 and TRBJ2-3; the match to TRBD2 covers 11 bases. The V gene end was trimmed by 7 bases and the J gene end by 2 bases; junction bases not matched to a gene: 9. Germline CDR1 and CDR2: SGDLS and YYNGEE. The CDR3 extends over 16 amino acids. CDR3 region: CASGPTSGEYTDTQYF. The CDR3 nucleotides are TGTGCCAGCGGCCCGACTAGCGGGGAATACACAGATACGCAGTATTTT.

This clonotype was observed at least ten times. The chain couples TRBV7-2 to TRBJ2-3; D perhaps matches TRBD2 (6 bases). Germline-derived CDR1 and CDR2 are SGHTA and FQGNSA. The CDR3 extends over 16 amino acids. V was trimmed by 5 bases and J by 1 base, leaving 16 bases between them. CDR3 residues: CASSPGGGWGTDTQYF. The CDR3 DNA is TGTGCCAGCAGCCCAGGTGGGGGGTGGGGCACAGATACGCAGTATTTT. The complete variable domain, with remaining parts taken from reference TRBV7-2 and TRBJ2-3, reads GAGVSQSPSNKVTEKGKDVELRCDPISGHTALYWYRQSLGQGLEFLIYFQGNSAPDKSGLPSDRFSAERTGGSVSTLTIQRTQQEDSAVYLCASSPGGGWGTDTQYFGPGTRLTVL.

The V gene is TRBV11-2, the J gene TRBJ1-6; TRBD1 aligns across 9 bases. The V gene end was trimmed by 4 bases and the J gene end by 9 bases; junction bases not matched to a gene: 4. This CDR3 is 14 amino acids long. Looked up from germline, CDR1 is SGHAT and CDR2 is FQNNGV. CDR3: CASSYGTGSSPLHF. The CDR3 DNA sequence: TGTGCCAGCAGCTACGGGACAGGGAGTTCACCCCTCCACTTT.

This clonotype was seen more than once but under ten times. The chain uses TRBV25-1 and TRBJ2-7; tentatively, D is TRBD1 (5 bases). Trimming pared 5 bases from V and 0 bases from J, leaving 20 bases between. The CDR3 is made up of 17 amino acids. Germline CDR1 and CDR2: MGHDK and SYGVNS. CDR3 sequence (DNA): TGTGCCAGCAGTACCGGGTTCTTTAGGGGAAACTCCTACGAGCAGTACTTC. Translating it yields CASSTGFFRGNSYEQYF.

This clonotype has more than one count but fewer than ten. The V and J genes are TRBV6-5 and TRBJ2-5; 10 bases line up with TRBD2. Trimming at V came to 4 bases and at J to 2 bases, leaving 7 bases not matched to a gene. Germline loops: CDR1 MNHEY, CDR2 SVGAGI. The CDR3 is made up of 16 amino acids. Here the CDR3 reads CASSSRTSGGQETQYF. The CDR3 nucleotides are TGTGCCAGCAGTTCCCGGACTAGCGGAGGACAAGAGACCCAGTACTTC.

This clonotype was seen ten or more times. The gene calls are TRBV7-8 and TRBJ2-3; D remains ambiguous. The V end was cut by 6 bases, the J end by 5 bases, with 9 bases between. The CDR3 has 12 amino acids. From germline, CDR1 is SGHVS and CDR2 FQNEAQ. The CDR3 spells CASRLVRDTQYF. CDR3 DNA: TGTGCCAGCAGGCTAGTCAGAGATACGCAGTATTTT. The entire variable domain, with the rest obtained from reference TRBV7-8 and TRBJ2-3, is as follows: GAGVSQSPRYKVAKRGQDVALRCDPISGHVSLFWYQQALGQGPEFLTYFQNEAQLDKSGLPSDRFFAERPEGSVSTLKIQRTQQEDSAVYLCASRLVRDTQYFGPGTRLTVL.

The V gene is TRBV12-3 or TRBV12-4, the J gene TRBJ2-1; unclear D gene. The V end lost 3 bases, the J end lost 9 bases, and 12 bases lay between the germline ends. The CDR3 loop spans 13 amino acids. In DNA form, the CDR3 reads TGTGCCAGCAGTTTCTTTATAGCTCGTGAGCAGTTCTTC. It translates to CASSFFIAREQFF.

The CDR3 DNA follows: TGTGCCTCTAATTCTTATTGGGACCCGAGCACCGGGGAGCTGTTTTTT. Its protein is CASNSYWDPSTGELFF. This chain links TRBV30 with TRBJ2-2, with D possibly being TRBD1 or TRBD2 (5 bases each). Germline lookup yields CDR1 GTSNPN and CDR2 SVGIG (reference sequence). V shed 7 bases and J shed 4 bases, with 22 bases lying between them. The CDR3 contains 16 residues.

This clonotype showed up just a few times. The chain links TRBV5-6 to TRBJ2-7, with 10 bases aligning to TRBD1. With V trimmed by 2 bases and J by 3 bases, 5 bases remained unmatched. CDR1 is SGHDT, CDR2 YYEEEE, per germline. The CDR3 runs to 15 residues. The CDR3 DNA follows: TGTGCCAGCAGCTTTGACAGGGGGCTTGTCTACGAGCAGTACTTC. Translated: CASSFDRGLVYEQYF.

Only a few counts were recorded for this clonotype. V usage is TRBV6-1 and J usage is TRBJ1-1; perhaps TRBD1 as D (5 bases). CDR1 and CDR2 (germline): MNHNS, SASEGT. CDR3 length equals 14 residues. V was clipped by 6 bases and J by 4 bases, with 15 bases between them. The CDR3 region is CASSPRDGGTEAFF. CDR3 DNA: TGTGCCAGCAGCCCCCGTGATGGGGGCACTGAAGCTTTCTTT.

This clonotype was counted a few times. The J gene is TRBJ2-7, the V gene TRBV7-9; 11 nucleotides align to TRBD1. Germline values: CDR1 SEHNR, CDR2 FQNEAQ (reference sequence). V lost 5 bases to trimming and J lost 4 bases; unmatched junction nucleotides: 10. The CDR3 has 16 residues. DNA for the CDR3: TGTGCCAGCAGCCCCCTAGGACAGGGGGCATTTTACGAGCAGTACTTC. It yields the protein CASSPLGQGAFYEQYF.

J is TRBJ1-1 and V is TRBV19; TRBD1 is a possible D gene (6 bases). CDR1 is LNHDA, CDR2 SQIVND, per germline (reference sequence). The CDR3 loop spans 12 amino acids. Deletions cut 7 bases from V and 1 base from J, with 7 bases between. The CDR3 protein is CASKTGNTEAFF. The CDR3 region has the DNA TGTGCCAGTAAGACAGGGAACACTGAAGCTTTCTTT.

The V call is TRBV7-7, the J call TRBJ2-3; 15 bases agree with TRBD2. The CDR3 contains 16 residues. Germline V CDR1 and CDR2: SSHAT, FNYEAQ (reference sequence). V lost 6 bases and J lost 5; bases outside the gene matches: 6. The CDR3 coding sequence is TGTGCCAGCAGTCCCGGACTAGCGGGGGGGAAAGATACGCAGTATTTT. It specifies CASSPGLAGGKDTQYF.

The sample holds many counts of this clonotype. The chain links TRBV3-1 to TRBJ2-7; D not certain. This CDR3 has 12 residues. With 2 bases removed from V and 5 bases from J, the gap between germline ends came to 7 bases. CDR1 and CDR2 (germline): LGHDT, YNNKEL (reference sequence). CDR3 sequence: CASSQKVHEQYF. CDR3 sequence (DNA): TGTGCCAGCAGCCAAAAGGTCCACGAGCAGTACTTC.

This clonotype was seen a few times. The V call is TRBV20-1, the J call TRBJ1-6; perhaps TRBD1 as D (6 bases). CDR1 and CDR2 (germline): DFQATT, SNEGSKA (reference sequence). Between the trimmed V and J ends, which lost 6 bases and 19 bases, there was a span of 22 bases. The length of the CDR3 is 12 residues. The CDR3: CSAPGTLGDVHF. The CDR3 bases are TGCAGTGCGCCCGGGACATTGGGGGATGTTCACTTT.